This T cell receptor beta chain was obtained from a study of prognosis after radiotherapy for stage I lung cancer. Study-wide context: SBRT radiotherapy comprised 3 to 5 fractions at a biologically effective dose of at least 100 Gy. Stereotactic body radiotherapy was given without concurrent therapy in all patients. Distant metastases after radiotherapy occurred in a handful of patients at a median of approximately seven months; around 15 showed no significant progression.

Amplification of TCR beta CDR3 from genomic DNA used two-round multiplex PCR. Every TRBV and TRBJ gene had its own specific primer in first-round PCR. TCRdb called the multiplex PCR reads again in MiXCR, with one record for every CDR3 protein. The top ten clones hold 27% of a sample with about 19,000 distinct CDR3 sequences, 45% to 70% of them seen once. Whole-study findings and limits: Unique TCR clone counts dropped after stereotactic body radiation therapy, from a median of around 10,000 to 6,900.

Note on this clonotype: Its antigen is undetermined.

This specimen consisted of PBMCs, obtained before or after stereotactic body radiation therapy (not recorded which). The sequence came from a donor of 50 years or more with non-small cell lung cancer.

CDR3 amino acids: CASSRGQGPLHF. The CDR3 nucleotides read TGTGCCAGCAGCCGAGGACAGGGACCCCTCCACTTT. The chain is built from TRBV11-2 and TRBJ1-6; 8 nucleotides align to TRBD1. The CDR3 has 12 amino acids. Germline-derived CDR1 and CDR2 are SGHAT and FQNNGV. The ends lost 5 bases at V and 12 bases at J; junction bases unmatched: 3. Full variable domain (rest looked up from reference TRBV11-2 and TRBJ1-6): EAGVAQSPRYKIIEKRQSVAFWCNPISGHATLYWYQQILGQGPKLLIQFQNNGVVDDSQLPKDRFSAERLKGVDSTLKIQPAKLEDSAVYLCASSRGQGPLHFGNGTRLTVT.